The next 8 T cell receptor beta chains were all read from a single sample in a study of control samples from healthy donors and cancer patients. Libraries were prepared by immunoSEQ multiplex PCR; TCRdb keeps only in-frame clonotypes and omits some of them. The sample consists of some 130,000 clones, around 89% of them appearing once. Specimen: blood. The receptors shown here come from a man between 35 and 55 years old in good health.

This sequence joins TRBV6-5 and TRBJ1-4; D unclear. Trimming took 6 bases from V and 3 from J, leaving 11 bases between them. This CDR3 contains 14 residues. Germline CDR1 reads MNHEY; CDR2 reads SVGAGI. For the CDR3, the DNA is TGTGCCAGCAGCGTAGAGCTGGCTAATGAAAAACTGTTTTTT. Encoded protein: CASSVELANEKLFF.

V gene TRBV2 combines with J gene TRBJ2-1, with TRBD2 as a possible D gene (6 bases). The CDR3 contains 15 residues. CDR1 is SNHLY, CDR2 FYNNEI, per germline. V was trimmed by 7 bases and J by 0 bases, leaving 13 bases between them. The CDR3 coding sequence is TGTGCCAGCACCGCCGGGACTTCCTCCTACAATGAGCAGTTCTTC. It specifies CASTAGTSSYNEQFF.

CDR3 in DNA: TGTGCCAGCAGCTTTCCGGGTTCGGCCAAAAACATTCAGTACTTC. Its protein product is CASSFPGSAKNIQYF. V is TRBV5-8 and J is TRBJ2-4, with D unresolved. This CDR3 contains 15 residues. V was shortened by 2 bases and J by 1 base, with 10 bases between the two germline ends. Germline V gene lookup returns CDR1 SGHTS and CDR2 YDEGEE.

This sequence joins TRBV18 and TRBJ1-2; unclear D gene. Deletions cut 3 bases from V and 3 bases from J, with 8 bases between. The CDR3 is made up of 13 amino acids. Germline lookup yields CDR1 KGHSH and CDR2 LQKENI. CDR3: CASSPGGYYGYTF. The CDR3 DNA is TGTGCCAGCTCACCGGGCGGCTACTATGGCTACACCTTC.

This chain links TRBV18 with TRBJ1-1; 7 nucleotides match TRBD1. Trimming at V came to 1 base and at J to 1 base, leaving 3 bases not matched to a gene. The CDR3 contains 15 residues. CDR1 is KGHSH and CDR2 is LQKENI in the germline V gene. The CDR3 DNA follows: TGTGCCAGCTCACCACTCCAGGGGGAGAACACTGAAGCTTTCTTT. It is translated as CASSPLQGENTEAFF.

This clone is a singleton in its sample. The chain joins TRBV19 to TRBJ2-2; D is undetermined. Trimming stripped 5 bases from V and 2 bases from J, with 9 bases between. Germline loops: CDR1 LNHDA, CDR2 SQIVND (reference sequence). The CDR3 runs 14 residues. CDR3 coding DNA: TGTGCCAGTAGTTGGACGGCTAACACCGGGGAGCTGTTTTTT. Its protein is CASSWTANTGELFF.

This clone turned up a few times. The gene calls are TRBV9 and TRBJ2-5, with TRBD2 matching over 11 bases. V shed 4 bases and J 5 bases; nucleotides not matched to a gene: 10. This CDR3 is 16 amino acids long. Per germline, CDR1 SGDLS and CDR2 YYNGEE. The CDR3 protein is CASSTRTSGLRETQYF. The CDR3 bases are TGTGCCAGCAGCACCCGGACTAGCGGGCTACGGGAGACCCAGTACTTC.

This chain uses TRBV10-3 with TRBJ1-1; 7 nucleotides agree with TRBD1. Germline V gene sequence: CDR1 ENHRY, CDR2 SYGVKD. CDR3 length: 13 amino acids. V shed 7 bases, J shed 11 bases, and the junction held 13 bases outside the gene matches. In DNA form, the CDR3 reads TGTGCCATCAAGCCCAACACACAGGGGCTTGCTTTCTTT. Amino acids: CAIKPNTQGLAFF.